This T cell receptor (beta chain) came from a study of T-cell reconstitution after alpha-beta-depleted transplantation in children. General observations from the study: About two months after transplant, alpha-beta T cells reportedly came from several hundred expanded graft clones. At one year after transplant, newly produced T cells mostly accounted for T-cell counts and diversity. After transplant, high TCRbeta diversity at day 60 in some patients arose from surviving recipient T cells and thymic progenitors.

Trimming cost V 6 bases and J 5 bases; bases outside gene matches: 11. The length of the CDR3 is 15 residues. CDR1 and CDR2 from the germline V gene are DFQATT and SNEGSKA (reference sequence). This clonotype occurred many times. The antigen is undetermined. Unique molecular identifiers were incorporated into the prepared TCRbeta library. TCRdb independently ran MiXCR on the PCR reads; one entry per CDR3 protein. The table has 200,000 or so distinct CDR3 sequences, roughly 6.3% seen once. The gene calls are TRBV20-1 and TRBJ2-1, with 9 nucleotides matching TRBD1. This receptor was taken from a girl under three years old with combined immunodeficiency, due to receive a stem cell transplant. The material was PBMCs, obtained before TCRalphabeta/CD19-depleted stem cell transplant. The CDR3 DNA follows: TGCAGTGCCACCGCCGGGACAGGGATAAACAATGAGCAGTTCTTC. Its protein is CSATAGTGINNEQFF.